The entry below gives a single TCR beta chain sequence along with its context. Its antigen is unknown. This CDR3 has 16 amino acids. CDR1 and CDR2 (germline): SGHNT, YYREEE (reference sequence). Trimming cost V 1 base and J 5 bases, with 16 bases left between them. This specimen belongs to a study of cytomegalovirus exposure and HLA in healthy donors. Study-wide findings and caveats: Altogether, 150 to 200 TCR beta chains were recorded as cytomegalovirus-associated. The study reported that TCR beta sequences accurately predicted HLA-A and HLA-B alleles in most subjects.

Primers for the PCR totalled 60 Vbeta and 13 Jbeta. Original handling: Per a later analysis, the number of unique TCR beta chains was about 80 million, of which some 9.9 million were shared. Only in-frame clones appear in the TCRdb table, and some are missing; sequencing was by immunoSEQ multiplex PCR. V, J and clone size are taken as reported in that table, and D and trimming were inferred from the DNA itself. The sample lists 150,000 to 200,000 clones; just over 75% were seen once. Sequenced: PBMCs. This sequence originates from a young woman in good health and CMV-seropositive. V gene TRBV5-4 combines with J gene TRBJ2-1, with D possibly matching TRBD2 (6 bases). The CDR3 DNA reads as TGTGCCAGCAGCTTGATTGGAGGGATGGGGGACAATGAGCAGTTCTTC. Its protein is CASSLIGGMGDNEQFF.